These T cell receptor beta chains were read from a single sample in a study of T cells in Graves' hyperthyroidism and ophthalmopathy. MiXCR was run by TCRdb on the multiplex PCR reads, yielding one entry per CDR3 protein. In the table there are approximately 370,000 distinct CDR3 sequences, roughly a sixth of which are singletons. Material for sequencing was blood. The receptors were sampled from a woman aged 25 to 39 with Graves' hyperthyroidism that later progressed to Graves' ophthalmopathy. Each CDR3 is given with its conserved first and last residue. The D gene is left open where the match is weak. Not every row has a clone size; where given, it reads once, few, many or a size class.

size	V	D	J	DNA	CDR3
-	TRBV7-9	TRBD1	TRBJ2-3	TGTGCCAGCACCATGACAGGGATTGAGACAGATGCGCAGTATTTT	CASTMTGIETDAQYF
many	TRBV6-1	-	TRBJ1-1	TGTGCCAGCAGTGAAGGGGAGGGAGGGGTGACTGAAGCTTTCTTT	CASSEGEGGVTEAFF
many	TRBV6-5	TRBD1	TRBJ1-2	TGTGCCAGCAGTTACTCGAGACAGGGCGGAGGTGGCTACACCTTC	CASSYSRQGGGGYTF
many	TRBV2	-	TRBJ2-2	TGTGCCAGCAGTGAAGAGCCCAGGGGCCACACCGGGGAGCTGTTTTTT	CASSEEPRGHTGELFF
many	TRBV20-1	-	TRBJ2-1	TGCAGTGCTAGAGTTCGCGAGAATGAGCAGTTCTTC	CSARVRENEQFF
many	TRBV29-1	-	TRBJ1-4	TGCAGCGTTGTAGGAGGCACGGCAACTAATGAAAAACTGTTTTTT	CSVVGGTATNEKLFF
many	TRBV15	TRBD1	TRBJ1-2	TGTGCCACCAGCAGGCAGGATGATAAGACAGGGGTGCATGGCTACACCTTC	CATSRQDDKTGVHGYTF
-	TRBV4-1	-	TRBJ1-2	TGCGCCAGCCTAGGGACGGATGGCTACACCTTC	CASLGTDGYTF
-	TRBV2	TRBD1	TRBJ1-5	TGTGCCAGCAGCCGGCCGGGACAGGGCTGGGATAGCAATCAGCCCCAGCATTTT	CASSRPGQGWDSNQPQHF
many	TRBV20-1	TRBD2	TRBJ2-5	TGCAGTGCAAAAGGGACTACCAGAGAGACCCAGTACTTC	CSAKGTTRETQYF
many	TRBV3-1	-	TRBJ2-7	TGTGCCAGCAGCGGTGTCCGAGGTAGTGACGAGCAGTACTTC	CASSGVRGSDEQYF
many	TRBV12-3/TRBV12-4	TRBD1	TRBJ1-2	TGTGCCAGCAGTCCGACAGGGGGCCATGGCTACACCTTC	CASSPTGGHGYTF
many	TRBV27	-	TRBJ2-7	TGTGCCAGCAGTTTTAGGGGCAGAGCCTACGAGCAGTACTTC	CASSFRGRAYEQYF
few	TRBV30	-	TRBJ1-2	TGTGCCTGGAGTGGACGGCAGCCGATTAACTATGGCTACACCTTC	CAWSGRQPINYGYTF
many	TRBV10-3	TRBD1	TRBJ2-1	TGTGCCATCAGTGAGTCGATCTCTGCGGACAGGGGGAGAAATGAGCAGTTCTTC	CAISESISADRGRNEQFF
few	TRBV14	-	TRBJ1-4	TGTGCCAGCAGCCAAGAGGAAGGGCGACGTGAAAAACTGTTTTTT	CASSQEEGRREKLFF
few	TRBV15	TRBD1	TRBJ1-3	TGTGCCACCAGCAGCCGACCGGGACAGGGGGCCGGAAACACCATATATTTT	CATSSRPGQGAGNTIYF
few	TRBV7-8	-	TRBJ1-3	TGTGCCAGCAGCTTAATGGTTAGCCCTGGAAACACCATATATTTT	CASSLMVSPGNTIYF
-	TRBV28	-	TRBJ1-2	TGTGCCAGCAGTTACAAGGGGGGGCCGGCTTATGGCTACACCTTC	CASSYKGGPAYGYTF
many	TRBV19	TRBD2	TRBJ2-7	TGTGCCAGTACCGGAGCGGGAGGGAGCTACGAGCAGTACTTC	CASTGAGGSYEQYF
few	TRBV14	-	TRBJ2-1	TGTGCCAGCAGCCGACGGGACTACAATGAGCAGTTCTTC	CASSRRDYNEQFF
-	TRBV29-1	TRBD1	TRBJ1-2	TGCAGCGGAGGGGAAGGACAGGGGGATGGCTACACCTTC	CSGGEGQGDGYTF
few	TRBV5-1	-	TRBJ2-7	TGCGCCAGCAGCATATGGGACGGCGCCTACGAGCAGTACTTC	CASSIWDGAYEQYF
-	TRBV19	TRBD1	TRBJ2-1	TGTGCCAGTACCCACCGTCCCGGGACAGGTTACAATGAGCAGTTCTTC	CASTHRPGTGYNEQFF
many	TRBV27	-	TRBJ1-6	TGTGCCAGCAGTCTAATATCAGGGCCGAGCTCCTATAATTCACCCCTCCACTTT	CASSLISGPSSYNSPLHF
many	TRBV2	TRBD2	TRBJ2-7	TGTGCCAGCGCGAGGACTAGCGGGAGCTACGAGCAGTACTTC	CASARTSGSYEQYF
few	TRBV19	-	TRBJ2-1	TGTGCCAGTAGTATAAGGCGTCAGTCCGATGAGCAGTTCTTC	CASSIRRQSDEQFF